This TCR beta chain appears in the sequencing data of a study of CD8+ T cells in alopecia areata. Germline assignment: CDR1 SGHRS and CDR2 YFSETQ. The CDR3 contains 11 residues. The V end lost 5 bases, the J end lost 5 bases, and 7 bases lay between the germline ends. As concerns this clone: Its matching antigen is unknown.

Broader study findings: Scalp sequencing captures resident alphabeta T cells of normal skin too. Clonality in lesional scalp, especially alopecia totalis/universalis, exceeded that of normal scalp.

Sequencing used cDNA as its template, made by extracting RNA and reverse transcribing it. Data came from immunoSEQ multiplex PCR; TCRdb stores just in-frame clones and leaves some out. The sample lists more than 90,000 clones, less than 70% occurring once. The sequence derives from a human donor in good health. The chain combines TRBV5-1 with TRBJ2-5, with D unresolved. Sequenced: CD4+ T cells sorted from blood. The CDR3 bases are TGCGCCAGCAGTATGGGGGAGACCCAGTACTTC. Encoded protein: CASSMGETQYF.